Listed below are T cell receptor beta chains from one sample, sequenced in a study of cytomegalovirus exposure and HLA in healthy donors. This table comes from immunoSEQ multiplex PCR, and its TCRdb copy is limited to in-frame clones, with some not included. The sample shows some 150,000 clones, around 81% of them seen only once. The source material was PBMCs. The receptor source for this set is a man aged 40-49 years in good health and CMV-seropositive. Both conserved end residues are part of each CDR3. Each record gives: V gene, D gene, J gene, clone size, CDR3 length, CDR3 DNA, CDR3 protein. The D gene is left open where the match is weak. Only part of the rows carry a size: once, few, many, or a class if the clone is expanded.

>TRBV18|TRBD2|TRBJ2-3|-|18
TGTGCCAGCTCACCGCCAGGACTAGCGGGAGTAAGCACAGATACGCAGTATTTT
CASSPPGLAGVSTDTQYF
>TRBV19|TRBD1|TRBJ1-1|-|15
TGTGCCAGTATCTTCAGCCCAGGGGGCAGGTCTGAAGCTTTCTTT
CASIFSPGGRSEAFF
>TRBV19|-|TRBJ1-2|-|16
TGTGCCAGTAGACCCCCCAGCAGGCGGGCTAACTATGGCTACACCTTC
CASRPPSRRANYGYTF
>TRBV11-3|-|TRBJ1-2|-|12
TGTGCCAGCAGCTTACTGCGTGATGGCTACACCTTC
CASSLLRDGYTF
>TRBV11-3|-|TRBJ2-1|-|16
TGTGCCAGCAGCTTAGTAGTGGGAGGGGGATGGGATGAGCAGTTCTTC
CASSLVVGGGWDEQFF
>TRBV29-1|-|TRBJ2-7|-|14
TGCAGCGTTCAAAAGGGGGGGACTGGCTACGAGCAGTACTTC
CSVQKGGTGYEQYF
>TRBV5-1|TRBD2|TRBJ2-3|few|14
TGCGCCAGCACCGGGAGGGGGAGGACAGATACGCAGTATTTT
CASTGRGRTDTQYF
>TRBV6-6|-|TRBJ2-4|-|15
TGTGCCAGCAGTTACTCGGGGGGATCCTTAAACATTCAGTACTTC
CASSYSGGSLNIQYF
>TRBV20-1|-|TRBJ1-1|few|11
TGCAGTGCTAGAGTGAGGCTTTATGCTTTCTTT
CSARVRLYAFF
>TRBV5-1|TRBD2|TRBJ2-1|-|14
TGCGCCACCCGACTAGCGGGAGGGGTGGGGGAGCAGTTCTTC
CATRLAGGVGEQFF
>TRBV4-1|TRBD2|TRBJ2-7|-|18
TGCGCCAGCAGCACTCGACTAGCGGGAGGGTTAGGGGCCTACGAGCAGTACTTC
CASSTRLAGGLGAYEQYF
>TRBV7-2|-|TRBJ1-1|-|13
TGTGCCAGCAGTCAACAGACGTTCACTCTGGCTTTCTTT
CASSQQTFTLAFF
>TRBV6-6|TRBD1|TRBJ2-3|-|14
TGTGCCAGCAGCCAGACAGGGGGCCCAGATACGCAGTATTTT
CASSQTGGPDTQYF
>TRBV5-1|-|TRBJ2-1|-|15
TGCGCCAGCAGCTTGTATGGGAGGACGGAGAATGAGCAGTTCTTC
CASSLYGRTENEQFF
>TRBV6-5|-|TRBJ2-5|-|12
TGTGCCAGCGGGAGGCCGGGGGAGACCCAGTACTTC
CASGRPGETQYF
>TRBV2|-|TRBJ2-3|-|16
TGTGCCAGCAGTTCCGGACAGGGAGGGTTACGAGATACGCAGTATTTT
CASSSGQGGLRDTQYF
>TRBV15|TRBD1|TRBJ1-5|-|15
TGTGCCACCAGCAGTCGGACAGGGATCAATCAGCCCCAGCATTTT
CATSSRTGINQPQHF
>TRBV29-1|-|TRBJ2-1|few|14
TGCAGCGTCCAAACCCCCACCCGGTCCAATGAGCAGTTCTTC
CSVQTPTRSNEQFF
>TRBV23-1|TRBD1|TRBJ2-5|-|14
TGCGCCAGCAGGCGGGACAGGGAACAAGAGACCCAGTACTTC
CASRRDREQETQYF
>TRBV5-6|-|TRBJ1-2|-|14
TGTGCCAGCAGGTACCGGGGGACTAACTATGGCTACACCTTC
CASRYRGTNYGYTF
>TRBV27|TRBD2|TRBJ2-7|-|13
TGTGCCAGCGGGCTAGCGGGGGTTTACGAGCAGTACTTC
CASGLAGVYEQYF
>TRBV2|-|TRBJ1-2|-|11
TGTGCCAGGTCAGAGGGTTATGGCTACACCTTC
CARSEGYGYTF
>TRBV30|TRBD2|TRBJ2-1|-|13
TGTGCCTGTCGACTAGCGGGTTACAATGAGCAGTTCTTC
CACRLAGYNEQFF
>TRBV5-4|-|TRBJ1-3|-|14
TGTGCCAGCAGCTTTATCGGCTCTGGAAACACCATATATTTT
CASSFIGSGNTIYF
>TRBV27|TRBD1|TRBJ2-7|-|14
TGTGCCAGCAGTTTTACAGGGGGCGGTTACGAGCAGTACTTC
CASSFTGGGYEQYF
>TRBV9|-|TRBJ2-1|-|12
TGTGCCAGCAGCGATTTTCTCCTTGAGCAGTTCTTC
CASSDFLLEQFF
>TRBV19|TRBD2|TRBJ2-3|-|14
TGTGCCAGTAGTTCCTCGACTAGCCCAGATACGCAGTATTTT
CASSSSTSPDTQYF
>TRBV19|TRBD1|TRBJ1-5|-|15
TGTGCCAGTAGGCTCAGGGGGCCCGGCAATCAGCCCCAGCATTTT
CASRLRGPGNQPQHF
>TRBV4-2|-|TRBJ2-2|-|13
TGTGCCAGCTCCTCGAGCGTTAAGGGGGAGCTGTTTTTT
CASSSSVKGELFF
>TRBV7-8|-|TRBJ2-4|-|16
TGTGCCAGCAGCTTAGGTCTAGCCCCAGCCAAAAACATTCAGTACTTC
CASSLGLAPAKNIQYF
>TRBV28|-|TRBJ2-2|-|14
TGTGCCAGCAGCCCAACTAGGGACACCGGGGAGCTGTTTTTT
CASSPTRDTGELFF
>TRBV7-9|TRBD2|TRBJ2-5|-|15
TGTGCCAGCAGCTACGGACTAGCGGAGTATAAGACCCAGTACTTC
CASSYGLAEYKTQYF
>TRBV2|TRBD1|TRBJ2-2|-|15
TGTGCCAGCAGGGGACAGGGGGTTTGGACCGGGGAGCTGTTTTTT
CASRGQGVWTGELFF
>TRBV7-6|TRBD1|TRBJ2-7|-|16
TGTGCCAGCAGCTTAGCGATCGGGACAGGGGGCTACGAGCAGTACTTC
CASSLAIGTGGYEQYF
>TRBV19|TRBD1|TRBJ1-1|-|16
TGTGCCAGTAGTCCCGGACAGGGGGCGCTCTACGCTGAAGCTTTCTTT
CASSPGQGALYAEAFF
>TRBV2|TRBD1|TRBJ2-3|-|12
TGTGCCAGCAGTGCCGAGGGGGCTACGCAGTATTTT
CASSAEGATQYF
>TRBV7-2|-|TRBJ2-7|once|11
TGTGCCAGCAGCCTCCTTTACGAGCAGTACTTC
CASSLLYEQYF
>TRBV4-1|-|TRBJ1-5|-|16
TGCGCCAGCAGCCAAGATGGACATTATAGCAATCAGCCCCAGCATTTT
CASSQDGHYSNQPQHF
>TRBV13|-|TRBJ1-4|-|15
TGTGCCAGCAGCTTTTATACACCGGGGGAGGAAAAACTGTTTTTT
CASSFYTPGEEKLFF
>TRBV19|TRBD1|TRBJ2-1|few|12
TGTGCCAGTACTAACAGGGGTAATGAGCAGTTCTTC
CASTNRGNEQFF
>TRBV5-8|TRBD2|TRBJ2-1|-|14
TGTGCCAGCAGCTTAGGACTAGCGGACAGTGAGCAGTTCTTC
CASSLGLADSEQFF
>TRBV23-1|TRBD1|TRBJ2-7|-|18
TGCGCCAGCAGTCAAACCCAGCTCATCCGGGACAGGGCCTACGAGCAGTACTTC
CASSQTQLIRDRAYEQYF
>TRBV30|TRBD1|TRBJ1-1|-|16
TGTGCCTGGACCAGAAGGACAGGGGCCGGTCCTAGAGAGGCTTTCTTT
CAWTRRTGAGPREAFF
>TRBV5-6|TRBD1|TRBJ2-1|-|15
TGTGCCAGCAGCTTATTGGGACAGGGAAGGGCTGAGCAGTTCTTC
CASSLLGQGRAEQFF
>TRBV27|-|TRBJ1-4|-|16
TGTGCCAGCAGTACCTTGACAGCGCCGGGAGATGGAAAACTGTTTTTT
CASSTLTAPGDGKLFF
>TRBV7-9|-|TRBJ1-5|-|14
TGTGCCAGCAGCTTAGTAGGGACATCCCAGCCCCAGCATTTT
CASSLVGTSQPQHF
>TRBV10-3|TRBD1|TRBJ2-5|-|14
TGTGCCATCAGTGGACAGGGGGTTGGAGAGACCCAGTACTTC
CAISGQGVGETQYF
>TRBV4-3|-|TRBJ1-3|-|18
TGCGCCAGCAGCCAAGAGGCTGGGAGCAAAATCTCTGGAAACACCATATATTTT
CASSQEAGSKISGNTIYF
>TRBV6-5|TRBD1|TRBJ2-7|once|15
TGTGCCAGCACGGGTATCGACAGGGGCTCCTACGAGCAGTACTTC
CASTGIDRGSYEQYF
>TRBV5-6|-|TRBJ2-3|-|14
TGTGCCAGCAGCGCCCCAACTAGCACAGATACGCAGTATTTT
CASSAPTSTDTQYF
>TRBV7-9|-|TRBJ1-2|-|15
TGTGCCAGCAGCCCCGGACTGACCTTTAACTATGGCTACACCTTC
CASSPGLTFNYGYTF
>TRBV9|-|TRBJ2-1|-|12
TGTGCCAGCAGCCCGCGGGAAGGGGAGCAGTTCTTC
CASSPREGEQFF
>TRBV19|TRBD1|TRBJ1-1|few|16
TGTGCCAGTAGTCCAAGGGACAGGGGCCTGAACACTGAAGCTTTCTTT
CASSPRDRGLNTEAFF
>TRBV9|-|TRBJ2-7|-|12
TGTGCCAGCAGCGTAGAGCCATACGAGCAGTACTTC
CASSVEPYEQYF
>TRBV7-2|-|TRBJ2-7|-|14
TGTGCCAGCAGCCGGACCTTCTTAGGGGTCGAGCAGTACTTC
CASSRTFLGVEQYF
>TRBV6-5|-|TRBJ1-5|-|16
TGTGCCAGCAGTTACTCGGGCGTGTCTAGCAATCAGCCCCAGCATTTT
CASSYSGVSSNQPQHF
>TRBV4-2|TRBD1|TRBJ1-4|few|14
TGTGCCAGCAGCCAAGACAGGGGGCGTGAAAAACTGTTTTTT
CASSQDRGREKLFF
>TRBV7-2|-|TRBJ2-7|-|14
TGTGCCAGCAGCTTCTCGGAGGGACCCTACGAGCAGTACTTC
CASSFSEGPYEQYF
>TRBV18|-|TRBJ1-1|-|13
TGTGCCAGCTCCCAACAGGGAAACACTGAAGCTTTCTTT
CASSQQGNTEAFF